The 28 T cell receptor beta chains in this list originate from one sample, sequenced in a study of cytomegalovirus exposure and HLA in healthy donors. The PCR ran on 60 Vbeta and 13 Jbeta primers. Method: immunoSEQ multiplex PCR; TCRdb's copy keeps in-frame clones and lacks some. The table has 180,000 or so clones, roughly 80% seen once. Sequenced sample: PBMCs. Every receptor here comes from a girl under 18 in good health and CMV-seropositive.

CDR3 in DNA: TGCGCCAGCAGCTTAACCGGGACACAAGAGACCCAGTACTTC. This sequence encodes CASSLTGTQETQYF. The V and J genes are TRBV5-1 and TRBJ2-5; possibly TRBD1 for D (6 bases). The germline V and J ends were trimmed by 2 bases and 2 bases, with 10 bases remaining between them. This CDR3 comprises 14 residues. The V gene's germline CDR1 is SGHRS and CDR2 YFSETQ.

This chain links TRBV11-2 with TRBJ2-3; TRBD2 matches 8 bases. Germline V gene data show CDR1 as SGHAT and CDR2 as FQNNGV. The CDR3 runs 18 residues. V trimming: 0 bases; J trimming: 0 bases; junction bases outside the gene matches: 8. This CDR3 reads CASSLDGTRYFSTDTQYF. The CDR3 DNA reads as TGTGCCAGCAGCTTAGATGGGACTAGGTATTTTAGCACAGATACGCAGTATTTT.

This rearrangement joins TRBV5-4 to TRBJ2-5; 9 bases line up with TRBD2. From germline, CDR1 is SGHNT and CDR2 YYREEE (reference sequence). After removal of 0 bases from V and 3 bases from J, the junction contained 6 bases not matched to a gene. The CDR3 contains 16 residues. The CDR3 DNA sequence: TGTGCCAGCAGCTTGGGTGGCGGGAGGGCGGAAGAGACCCAGTACTTC. It specifies CASSLGGGRAEETQYF.

J is TRBJ2-7 and V is TRBV7-2; D call uncertain. The V end lost 0 bases, the J end lost 8 bases, and 17 bases lay between the germline ends. Germline lookup yields CDR1 SGHTA and CDR2 FQGNSA. CDR3 length: 15 amino acids. For the CDR3, the DNA is TGTGCCAGCAGCTTAGCCAGGTTCCCCCCCTTGCAGCAGTACTTC. Translated, it gives CASSLARFPPLQQYF.

The chain links TRBV13 to TRBJ1-2; D unresolved. CDR3 length equals 13 residues. V was pared by 2 bases and J by 4 bases, with 8 bases between. Looked up from germline, CDR1 is PRHDT and CDR2 is FYEKMQ (reference sequence). In DNA, the CDR3 is TGTGCCAGCAGCTTAAGTCCGAGCTATGGCTACACCTTC. Its translation is CASSLSPSYGYTF.

This clone occurred once. The junction differs from germline at one of its ends, possibly a read error. J is TRBJ1-2 and V is TRBV19, with D maybe TRBD1 (5 bases). The V gene's germline CDR1 is LNHDA and CDR2 SQIVND (reference sequence). The CDR3 totals 11 residues. The CDR3 DNA is TGTGCCAGTAGTGACCGGGACTCGAAAATCTTC. Amino acids: CASSDRDSKIF. The full variable domain, rest sourced from reference TRBV19 and TRBJ1-2, is DGGITQSPKYLFRKEGQNVTLSCEQNLNHDAMYWYRQDPGQGLRLIYYSQIVNDFQKGDIAEGYSVSREKKESFPLTVTSAQKNPTAFYLCASSDRDSKIFGSGTRLTVV.

This clone was observed a handful of times. This rearrangement joins TRBV5-1 to TRBJ2-1, with 10 bases matching TRBD2. The CDR3 loop spans 16 amino acids. J was trimmed by 4 bases and V by 2 bases; bases with no gene match: 6. Germline-derived CDR1 and CDR2 are SGHRS and YFSETQ. CDR3 sequence (DNA): TGCGCCAGCAGCTTTACCGGGACTAGCGCATACAATGAGCAGTTCTTC. It specifies CASSFTGTSAYNEQFF.

V gene TRBV9 combines with J gene TRBJ2-7; D is undetermined. Per the germline V gene, CDR1 is SGDLS and CDR2 is YYNGEE. V was pared by 3 bases and J by 2 bases, with 9 bases between. The CDR3 extends over 13 amino acids. CDR3 bases: TGTGCCAGCAGCGCTAACAGTCCCTACGAGCAGTACTTC. This sequence encodes CASSANSPYEQYF. The full variable domain, with the rest looked up from reference TRBV9 and TRBJ2-7, is DSGVTQTPKHLITATGQRVTLRCSPRSGDLSVYWYQQSLDQGLQFLIQYYNGEERAKGNILERFSAQQFPDLHSELNLSSLELGDSALYFCASSANSPYEQYFGPGTRLTVT.

The rearrangement links TRBV11-3 to TRBJ2-7; D is possibly TRBD2 (5 bases). With 3 bases removed from V and 0 bases from J, the gap between germline ends came to 9 bases. The CDR3 totals 14 residues. Germline V gene sequence: CDR1 SGHNT, CDR2 YENEEA. CDR3 sequence: CASSLGRNSYEQYF. The CDR3 nucleotides are TGTGCCAGCAGCTTGGGGAGAAACTCCTACGAGCAGTACTTC.

This clone was recorded once. This rearrangement joins TRBV6-5 to TRBJ2-7, with TRBD1 as a possible D gene (6 bases). V gave up 8 bases and J gave up 2 bases, with 16 bases separating them. CDR1 is MNHEY, CDR2 SVGAGI, per germline. This CDR3 contains 14 residues. Written as DNA, the CDR3 is TGTGCCAGCGGCACTCTCAGGGGTGCCTACGAGCAGTACTTC. Protein product: CASGTLRGAYEQYF.

The CDR3: CASSHGTTSTDTQYF. The CDR3 nucleotides read TGTGCCAGCAGCCATGGGACTACTAGCACAGATACGCAGTATTTT. V and J are TRBV4-2 and TRBJ2-3; the match to TRBD2 covers 7 bases. The V gene's germline CDR1 is LGHNA and CDR2 YNFKEQ. CDR3 size: 15 residues. V lost 3 bases to trimming and J lost 0 bases; unmatched junction nucleotides: 3.

The chain carries TRBV19 and TRBJ2-7; D perhaps matches TRBD1 (5 bases). The CDR3 covers 13 residues. Trimming pared 5 bases from V and 2 bases from J, leaving 10 bases between. Looked up from germline, CDR1 is LNHDA and CDR2 is SQIVND (reference sequence). The CDR3 region is CASSVGPPYEQYF. The CDR3 DNA reads as TGTGCCAGTAGTGTGGGGCCCCCCTACGAGCAGTACTTC.

The rearrangement uses TRBV5-6 and TRBJ1-2; 9 bases are a match to TRBD1. Trimming took 4 bases from V and 2 from J; bases not matched to a gene: 12. Germline lookup yields CDR1 SGHDT and CDR2 YYEEEE. This CDR3 comprises 17 residues. DNA of the CDR3: TGTGCCAGCAGCCTTCTCCGGGACAGGGACCGAAACTATGGCTACACCTTC. Protein: CASSLLRDRDRNYGYTF.

This chain joins TRBV6-5 and TRBJ1-1; possibly TRBD1 for D (5 bases). The CDR3 totals 13 residues. Deletions cut 7 bases from V and 6 bases from J, with 15 bases between. Germline V gene data show CDR1 as MNHEY and CDR2 as SVGAGI. The CDR3: CASTPPGYSEAFF. The CDR3 DNA reads as TGTGCCAGCACCCCTCCAGGGTATTCTGAAGCTTTCTTT.

This chain links TRBV5-1 with TRBJ2-3, with D unresolved. Germline CDR1 is SGHRS and CDR2 is YFSETQ. The CDR3 loop spans 14 amino acids. Trimming removed 0 bases at V and 1 base at J, with 6 bases between. The CDR3 region is CASSLVRGTDTQYF. In DNA, the CDR3 is TGCGCCAGCAGCTTGGTCCGGGGCACAGATACGCAGTATTTT.

The chain uses TRBV15 and TRBJ1-5; possible D gene TRBD1, 5 bases. The CDR3 runs 16 residues. The V end lost 5 bases, the J end lost 6 bases, and 20 bases lay between the germline ends. Germline assignment: CDR1 LNHNV and CDR2 YYDKDF (reference sequence). The CDR3 loop reads CATSGPRLRGSQPQHF. The DNA for the CDR3 is TGTGCCACCAGCGGCCCAAGGCTCCGGGGGAGTCAGCCCCAGCATTTT.

V gene TRBV2 combines with J gene TRBJ1-1; D is ambiguous. Germline-derived CDR1 and CDR2 are SNHLY and FYNNEI. CDR3 size: 13 residues. The ends were cut back, 6 bases at V and 1 base at J, with 9 bases in the middle. CDR3 in amino acids: CASRPLRNTEAFF. The CDR3 DNA sequence: TGTGCCAGCAGGCCCCTACGGAACACTGAAGCTTTCTTT.

This clone was recorded only once. V is TRBV5-4 and J is TRBJ2-2; a possible D gene is TRBD1 (6 bases). Germline-derived CDR1 and CDR2 are SGHNT and YYREEE (reference sequence). The CDR3 spans 16 residues. The V end was cut by 0 bases, the J end by 0 bases, with 9 bases between. Written as DNA, the CDR3 is TGTGCCAGCAGCTTGGTGGGACACTCGAACACCGGGGAGCTGTTTTTT. This codes for CASSLVGHSNTGELFF.

This clone occurred once. This chain links TRBV7-9 with TRBJ1-2, with 7 nucleotides matching TRBD1. From germline, CDR1 is SEHNR and CDR2 FQNEAQ (reference sequence). With 4 bases clipped from V and 4 bases from J, the junction kept 12 bases outside the gene matches. This CDR3 region has 16 residues. The CDR3 reads CASSSPGQGGVYGYTF. The CDR3 DNA sequence: TGTGCCAGCAGCTCCCCGGGGCAGGGGGGAGTCTATGGCTACACCTTC.

V and J are TRBV7-9 and TRBJ2-7; TRBD1 agrees at 9 bases. The junction had 5 bases not matched to a gene; V was cut back by 5 bases and J by 0 bases. CDR1 is SEHNR and CDR2 is FQNEAQ in the germline V gene (reference sequence). There are 15 residues in the CDR3. The CDR3, as DNA: TGTGCCAGCAGCCCAGGGACAGGGAGCTCCTACGAGCAGTACTTC. The encoded protein is CASSPGTGSSYEQYF.

The chain combines TRBV6-1 with TRBJ1-1; D possibly corresponds to TRBD1 (6 bases). The CDR3 is 15 residues long. Trimming took 2 bases from V and 12 from J, leaving 22 bases between them. The germline V gene has CDR1 MNHNS and CDR2 SASEGT. CDR3 sequence: CASSEYAGTPPRSFF. The CDR3 bases are TGTGCCAGCAGTGAATACGCCGGGACACCCCCCCGATCTTTCTTT.

The chain couples TRBV18 to TRBJ1-5, with 7 positions matching TRBD1. The V segment lost 1 base and the J segment 0 bases; nucleotides outside the gene matches: 12. The germline V gene has CDR1 KGHSH and CDR2 LQKENI. CDR3 length: 19 residues. The CDR3: CASSPLGDSSYYSNQPQHF. The CDR3 region has the DNA TGTGCCAGCTCACCACTCGGGGACAGCTCCTATTATAGCAATCAGCCCCAGCATTTT.

The chain couples TRBV19 to TRBJ2-5; the match to TRBD2 covers 8 bases. V gave up 4 bases and J gave up 4 bases; unmatched junction bases: 8. The germline V gene has CDR1 LNHDA and CDR2 SQIVND (reference sequence). This CDR3 is 15 amino acids long. DNA for the CDR3: TGTGCCAGTAGTAGTCGAGCGGGAGTCGGAGAGACCCAGTACTTC. Protein sequence: CASSSRAGVGETQYF.

The CDR3 bases are TGTGCCAGCAGTACGGGACAGGAGAACACTGAAGCTTTCTTT. This translates into CASSTGQENTEAFF. J is TRBJ1-1 and V is TRBV6-1; 8 positions match TRBD1. Germline V gene sequence: CDR1 MNHNS, CDR2 SASEGT. Trimming at V came to 5 bases and at J to 1 base, leaving 3 bases not matched to a gene. The CDR3 loop spans 14 amino acids.

This clone was recorded once. The genes are TRBV9 and TRBJ2-3; D uncertain. V was cut by 0 bases and J by 4 bases, with 6 bases left in between. From germline, CDR1 is SGDLS and CDR2 YYNGEE. CDR3 length: 13 amino acids. The CDR3 DNA follows: TGTGCCAGCAGCGTAGCCCTCCCAGATACGCAGTATTTT. Translated, it gives CASSVALPDTQYF.

V gene TRBV13 combines with J gene TRBJ2-1; the match to TRBD2 covers 8 bases. Germline-derived CDR1 and CDR2 are PRHDT and FYEKMQ (reference sequence). The CDR3 contains 15 residues. Trimming took 2 bases from V and 3 from J; bases not matched to a gene: 3. Here the CDR3 DNA reads TGTGCCAGCAGCTTACGCGGGAGGAACTACAATGAGCAGTTCTTC. This codes for CASSLRGRNYNEQFF.

This rearrangement joins TRBV4-1 to TRBJ2-7, with a tentative D call TRBD2 (6 bases). Germline assignment: CDR1 MGHRA and CDR2 YSYEKL. Trimming shortened V by 0 bases and J by 2 bases, and 14 bases separated the two germline ends. CDR3 length: 16 amino acids. The DNA for the CDR3 is TGCGCCAGCAGCCAAGATTCCGGTGAGCGGGCCTACGAGCAGTACTTC. Translation: CASSQDSGERAYEQYF.

The chain has TRBV25-1 and TRBJ2-1; 10 bases map to TRBD2. The germline CDR1 and CDR2 sequences are MGHDK and SYGVNS. The length of the CDR3 is 13 residues. V shed 6 bases, J shed 10 bases, and the junction held 6 bases outside the gene matches. The CDR3 loop reads CASSSSGRGEQFF. The CDR3 nucleotides are TGTGCCAGCAGCTCTAGCGGGAGAGGCGAGCAGTTCTTC. The whole variable domain, filled in from reference TRBV25-1 and TRBJ2-1, reads EADIYQTPRYLVIGTGKKITLECSQTMGHDKMYWYQQDPGMELHLIHYSYGVNSTEKGDLSSESTVSRIRTEHFPLTLESARPSHTSQYLCASSSSGRGEQFFGPGTRLTVL.